The 15 T cell receptor beta chains in this list originate from one sample, sequenced in a study of cytotoxic CD8 clonotypes in ibrutinib-treated CLL (dated by TCRdb to the early 2020s). Library method: the immunoSEQ multiplex PCR assay. Drawn from immuneACCESS, this table holds only the in-frame rearrangements with V and J called that TCRdb kept. Clones are partly lost; checked studies trace under half to an unresolved V gene and leave the rest unexplained. The sample table holds roughly 56,000 clones, of which less than 75% were seen once. Jointly, the top ten make up roughly 45% of the sample. The time point label of this sample denotes: 12 months on ibrutinib. The specimen was PBMCs, collected after 12 months of ibrutinib treatment. The receptors were sampled from a human donor with chronic lymphocytic leukemia.

V and J are TRBV5-1 and TRBJ2-1; 8 bases line up with TRBD2. The germline CDR1 and CDR2 sequences are SGHRS and YFSETQ. V shed 0 bases, J shed 2 bases, and the junction held 4 bases outside the gene matches. The CDR3 sequence is 16 residues long. CDR3 sequence: CASSLAGGVAYNEQFF. The CDR3 DNA is TGCGCCAGCAGCTTGGCGGGAGGGGTCGCCTACAATGAGCAGTTCTTC.

The chain combines TRBV19 with TRBJ1-2; D not certain. The V end lost 7 bases, the J end lost 0 bases, and 12 bases lay between the germline ends. This CDR3 spans 14 amino acids. Germline loops: CDR1 LNHDA, CDR2 SQIVND (reference sequence). This CDR3 is CASKEGRSNYGYTF. The CDR3 DNA is TGTGCCAGTAAGGAGGGCAGATCTAACTATGGCTACACCTTC.

The sample holds a few counts of this clone. The rearrangement uses TRBV19 and TRBJ1-5; 11 bases fit TRBD1. CDR3 size: 15 residues. After removal of 3 bases from V and 6 bases from J, the junction contained 4 bases not matched to a gene. Germline CDR1 is LNHDA and CDR2 is SQIVND (reference sequence). This chain's CDR3 is CASSISGTGGQPQHF. CDR3 DNA: TGTGCCAGTAGTATCTCCGGGACAGGGGGTCAGCCCCAGCATTTT.

The gene calls are TRBV7-3 and TRBJ2-1; TRBD1 agrees at 7 bases. V lost 5 bases and J lost 0; bases outside the gene matches: 4. Germline-derived CDR1 and CDR2 are SGHTA and FQGTGA. CDR3 size: 15 residues. Written as DNA, the CDR3 is TGTGCCAGCAGCCCCGGGGACAGCTCCTACAATGAGCAGTTCTTC. Residues: CASSPGDSSYNEQFF.

This rearrangement joins TRBV6-5 to TRBJ2-1; no reliable D call. The V gene lost 10 bases and the J gene lost 10 bases, with 11 bases spanning the gap. This CDR3 region has 10 residues. From germline, CDR1 is MNHEY and CDR2 SVGAGI. The CDR3 protein is CATRSIEQFF. In DNA, the CDR3 is TGTGCCACCAGATCGATCGAGCAGTTCTTC.

The chain carries TRBV19 and TRBJ1-1; no clear D gene. The germline V gene encodes CDR1 LNHDA and CDR2 SQIVND (reference sequence). This CDR3 is built from 13 residues. Between the trimmed V and J ends, which lost 3 bases and 4 bases, there was a span of 9 bases. The CDR3 region is CASSINTFTEAFF. In DNA form, the CDR3 reads TGTGCCAGTAGTATTAACACCTTCACTGAAGCTTTCTTT.

In its sample, this clone was seen once. The V gene is TRBV5-8, the J gene TRBJ1-2; D is unresolved. The V end lost 4 bases, the J end lost 6 bases, and 13 bases lay between the germline ends. This CDR3 comprises 13 residues. From germline, CDR1 is SGHTS and CDR2 YDEGEE. CDR3 sequence: CASSDGPRDGYTF. The CDR3 DNA sequence: TGTGCCAGCAGCGACGGGCCCCGGGATGGCTACACCTTC. Filled out from reference TRBV5-8 and TRBJ1-2, the complete variable domain reads EAGVTQSPTHLIKTRGQQATLRCSPISGHTSVYWYQQALGLGLQFLLWYDEGEERNRGNFPPRFSGRQFPNYSSELNVNALELEDSALYLCASSDGPRDGYTFGSGTRLTVV.

The V gene is TRBV4-2, the J gene TRBJ2-5; 16 bases match TRBD2. Germline CDR1 is LGHNA and CDR2 is YNFKEQ. This CDR3 is 18 amino acids long. The ends lost 4 bases at V and 0 bases at J; junction bases unmatched: 5. Here the CDR3 reads CASSPGLAGGGYQETQYF. CDR3 DNA sequence: TGTGCCAGCAGCCCGGGACTAGCGGGAGGGGGTTACCAAGAGACCCAGTACTTC.

The table lists this clone with a few counts. As DNA, the CDR3 is TGCGCCAGCAGCTTGGAAGGGTCCTCTGGAAACACCATATATTTT. As protein: CASSLEGSSGNTIYF. The rearrangement joins TRBV5-1 to TRBJ1-3; D unclear. Between the trimmed V and J ends, which lost 0 bases and 0 bases, there was a span of 7 bases. The CDR3 contains 15 residues. CDR1 SGHRS and CDR2 YFSETQ come from the germline V gene.

A single count supports this clone. The V and J genes are TRBV21-1 and TRBJ2-1; the DNA was not used to check the table's D call, TRBD1. TRBV21-1 is shown as a pseudogene. The CDR3 is 14 residues long. The CDR3 here is CASTGVSSYNEQFF. In DNA form, the CDR3 reads TGTGCCAGTACAGGAGTCAGCTCCTACAATGAGCAGTTCTTC.

V gene TRBV6-5 combines with J gene TRBJ2-7, with a possible D match to TRBD2 (6 bases). The CDR3 loop spans 16 amino acids. Germline lookup yields CDR1 MNHEY and CDR2 SVGAGI. The V gene lost 0 bases and the J gene lost 2 bases, with 14 bases spanning the gap. The CDR3 loop is CASSYSGVVAAYEQYF. The CDR3 nucleotides read TGTGCCAGCAGTTACTCGGGGGTGGTAGCGGCCTACGAGCAGTACTTC.

This clone was observed once. The genes are TRBV5-4 and TRBJ1-2; no firm D call. Trimming pared 2 bases from V and 3 bases from J, leaving 11 bases between. Germline assignment: CDR1 SGHNT and CDR2 YYREEE (reference sequence). This CDR3 region has 14 residues. The CDR3 reads CASSFGARDYGYTF. The DNA for the CDR3 is TGTGCCAGCAGCTTTGGAGCCCGGGACTATGGCTACACCTTC. Full variable domain (remainder filled in from reference TRBV5-4 and TRBJ1-2): ETGVTQSPTHLIKTRGQQVTLRCSSQSGHNTVSWYQQALGQGPQFIFQYYREEENGRGNFPPRFSGLQFPNYSSELNVNALELDDSALYLCASSFGARDYGYTFGSGTRLTVV.

The chain uses TRBV7-6 and TRBJ2-2; 8 nucleotides align to TRBD1. The CDR3 runs 14 residues. Germline values: CDR1 SGHVS, CDR2 FNYEAQ. V shed 4 bases and J 5 bases; nucleotides not matched to a gene: 3. The CDR3 protein is CASSYNRGTGELFF. For the CDR3, the DNA is TGTGCCAGCAGCTACAACAGGGGGACCGGGGAGCTGTTTTTT. Combining the CDR3 with reference TRBV7-6 and TRBJ2-2 gives the whole variable domain GAGVSQSPRYKVTKRGQDVALRCDPISGHVSLYWYRQALGQGPEFLTYFNYEAQQDKSGLPNDRFSAERPEGSISTLTIQRTEQRDSAMYRCASSYNRGTGELFFGEGSRLTVL.

The chain combines TRBV7-2 with TRBJ2-1; perhaps TRBD1 as D (6 bases). The CDR3 length is 15 residues. The V gene lost 1 base and the J gene lost 8 bases, with 15 bases spanning the gap. Germline V gene data show CDR1 as SGHTA and CDR2 as FQGNSA. CDR3 in DNA: TGTGCCAGCAGCTTAGTTTTCGGGCAGGGGCATGAGCAGTTCTTC. Translating gives CASSLVFGQGHEQFF.

This clone has only a few counts. CDR3 amino acids: CASWRGAETQYF. The CDR3 nucleotides are TGTGCCAGCTGGAGAGGCGCAGAGACCCAGTACTTC. The chain links TRBV2 to TRBJ2-5; no firm D call. V lost 8 bases and J 4 bases, leaving 11 bases between the germline ends. The V gene's germline CDR1 is SNHLY and CDR2 FYNNEI. The CDR3 length is 12 residues.